This TCR beta chain was sequenced during a study of radiotherapy plus CTLA-4 blockade in lung cancer. Study observations and caveats: After treatment with radiotherapy plus ipilimumab, TCR clones that came from the tumor expanded in blood.

On this clone: Antigen unknown.

The germline V gene has CDR1 SGDLS and CDR2 YYNGEE. The CDR3 spans 16 residues. With 4 bases clipped from V and 4 bases from J, the junction kept 10 bases outside the gene matches. Produced via immunoSEQ multiplex PCR; TCRdb's table is partial and in-frame only. The table records about 45,000 clones, 70% to 75% of them present only once. This sequence joins TRBV9 and TRBJ2-3, with TRBD2 identical over 9 bases. The TCR sequence derives from a human donor with non-small cell lung cancer who had a complete response to radiotherapy plus ipilimumab. The sequences come from peripheral blood, collected from a patient treated with radiotherapy plus ipilimumab. The DNA for the CDR3 is TGTGCCAGCAGCTCCGGGGGGACTAGCAGGGCAGATACGCAGTATTTT. Encoded protein: CASSSGGTSRADTQYF.